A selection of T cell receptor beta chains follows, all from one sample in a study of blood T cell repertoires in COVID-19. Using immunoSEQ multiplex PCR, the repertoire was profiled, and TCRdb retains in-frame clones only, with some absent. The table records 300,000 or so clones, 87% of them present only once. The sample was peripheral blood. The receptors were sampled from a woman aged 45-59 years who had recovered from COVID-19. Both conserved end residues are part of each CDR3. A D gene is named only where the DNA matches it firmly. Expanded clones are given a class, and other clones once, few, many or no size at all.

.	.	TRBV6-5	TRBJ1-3	CASSRNPGGNTIYF	TGTGCCAGCAGTAGGAACCCGGGGGGAAACACCATATATTTT
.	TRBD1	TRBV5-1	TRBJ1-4	CASSPRDSMLLNEKLFF	TGCGCCAGCAGTCCGAGGGACAGCATGCTTCTAAATGAAAAACTGTTTTTT
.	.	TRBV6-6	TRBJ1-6	CASSYGAGINSPLHF	TGTGCCAGCAGTTACGGGGCAGGAATAAATTCACCCCTCCACTTT
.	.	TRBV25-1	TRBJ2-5	CASSEGQRETQYF	TGTGCCAGCAGTGAAGGCCAGAGGGAGACCCAGTACTTC
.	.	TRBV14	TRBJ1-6	CASSQAGSPLHF	TGTGCCAGCAGCCAAGCCGGTTCACCCCTCCACTTT
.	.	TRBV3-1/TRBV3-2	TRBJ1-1	CASSLFQGWGNTEAFF	TGTGCCAGCAGCCTATTTCAGGGGTGGGGGAACACTGAAGCTTTCTTT
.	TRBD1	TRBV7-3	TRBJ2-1	CASSASGTGFNEQFF	TGTGCCAGCAGCGCCTCCGGGACAGGGTTCAATGAGCAGTTCTTC
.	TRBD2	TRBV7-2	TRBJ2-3	CASSLGLAVLDTQYF	TGTGCCAGCAGCCTGGGACTAGCGGTGTTAGATACGCAGTATTTT
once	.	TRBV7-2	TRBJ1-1	CASREGVNTEAFF	TGTGCCAGCAGGGAGGGTGTGAACACTGAAGCTTTCTTT
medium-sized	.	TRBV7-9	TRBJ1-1	CASSLARRDPEAFF	TGTGCCAGCAGCTTAGCGCGGCGGGATCCTGAAGCTTTCTTT
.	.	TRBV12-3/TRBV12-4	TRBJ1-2	CASSLRLRNGYTF	TGTGCCAGCAGTTTGCGGCTACGGAACGGCTACACCTTC
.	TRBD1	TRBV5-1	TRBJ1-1	CASSLQGMYEAFF	TGCGCCAGCAGCTTACAGGGGATGTATGAAGCTTTCTTT
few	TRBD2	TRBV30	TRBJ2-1	CAWTSGYNEQFF	TGTGCCTGGACTAGCGGTTACAATGAGCAGTTCTTC
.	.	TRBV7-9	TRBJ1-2	CASSFHSTDGYTF	TGTGCCAGCAGCTTCCACAGCACTGATGGCTACACCTTC
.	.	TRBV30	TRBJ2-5	CAWGRNQETQYF	TGTGCCTGGGGACGTAACCAAGAGACCCAGTACTTC
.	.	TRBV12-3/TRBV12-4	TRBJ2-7	CASSLRRGHEQYF	TGTGCCAGCAGTTTAAGAAGGGGCCACGAGCAGTACTTC
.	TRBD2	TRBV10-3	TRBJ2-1	CAISEGTSGPLYNEQFF	TGTGCCATCAGCGAGGGGACTAGCGGGCCCTTATACAATGAGCAGTTCTTC
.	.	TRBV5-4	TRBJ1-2	CASSLGDYYGYTF	TGTGCCAGCAGCTTGGGTGACTACTATGGCTACACCTTC
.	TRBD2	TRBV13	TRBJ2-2	CASSLQWGLAGVHTGELFF	TGTGCCAGCAGCTTACAATGGGGACTAGCGGGGGTCCACACCGGGGAGCTGTTTTTT
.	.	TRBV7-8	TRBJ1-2	CASSFGHNYGYTF	TGTGCCAGCAGCTTCGGACATAACTATGGCTACACCTTC
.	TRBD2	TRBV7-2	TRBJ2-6	CASSLAAGVGANVLTF	TGTGCCAGCAGCTTAGCAGCGGGGGTTGGGGCCAACGTCCTGACTTTC
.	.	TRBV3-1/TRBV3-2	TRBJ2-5	CASSPGLPHGVETQYF	TGTGCCAGCAGCCCCGGACTCCCGCACGGGGTGGAGACCCAGTACTTC
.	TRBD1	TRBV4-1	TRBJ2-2	CASEEQGGTGELFF	TGCGCCAGCGAGGAACAGGGGGGCACCGGGGAGCTGTTTTTT
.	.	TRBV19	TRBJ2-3	CASTETGATDTQYF	TGTGCCAGTACGGAGACGGGAGCGACAGATACGCAGTATTTT
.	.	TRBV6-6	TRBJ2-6	CASSSGVGGANVLTF	TGTGCCAGCAGCTCCGGGGTCGGGGGGGCCAACGTCCTGACTTTC
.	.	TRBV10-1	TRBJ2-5	CASSERPGKTQYF	TGCGCCAGCAGTGAGCGGCCAGGGAAGACCCAGTACTTC
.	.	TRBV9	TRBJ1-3	CASSVEGVSGNTIYF	TGTGCCAGCAGCGTAGAAGGGGTCTCTGGAAACACCATATATTTT
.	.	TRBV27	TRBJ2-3	CASTSRSTDTQYF	TGTGCCAGCACCTCTCGGAGCACAGATACGCAGTATTTT
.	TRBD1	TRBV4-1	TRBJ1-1	CASSQGDYRGREAFF	TGCGCCAGCAGCCAAGGAGACTACAGGGGAAGGGAAGCTTTCTTT
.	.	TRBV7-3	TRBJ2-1	CASSLMRSSYNEQFF	TGTGCCAGCAGCTTGATGAGGAGCTCCTACAATGAGCAGTTCTTC
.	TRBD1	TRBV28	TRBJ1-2	CASRISQGALIGYTF	TGTGCCAGCAGGATTTCCCAGGGGGCGCTTATTGGCTACACCTTC
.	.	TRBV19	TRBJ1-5	CASKEGSVRPQHF	TGTGCCAGTAAGGAGGGGTCAGTTCGACCCCAGCATTTT
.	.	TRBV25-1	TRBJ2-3	CASRPRITDTQYF	TGTGCCAGCAGGCCTAGGATCACAGATACGCAGTATTTT
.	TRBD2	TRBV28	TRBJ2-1	CASSEAGGSYNEQFF	TGTGCCAGCAGCGAGGCGGGGGGATCCTACAATGAGCAGTTCTTC
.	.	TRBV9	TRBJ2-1	CASSVSYNEQFF	TGTGCCAGCAGCGTATCTTACAATGAGCAGTTCTTC
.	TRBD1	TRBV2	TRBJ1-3	CASTGQGGMNTIYF	TGTGCCAGCACCGGACAGGGTGGAATGAACACCATATATTTT
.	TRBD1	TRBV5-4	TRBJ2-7	CASSPGGRGLGEQYF	TGTGCCAGCAGCCCAGGGGGCAGGGGGCTAGGCGAGCAGTACTTC
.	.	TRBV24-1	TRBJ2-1	CATRAGVPRDGSLYNEQFF	TGTGCCACCAGAGCGGGTGTCCCTCGCGACGGGAGTCTCTACAATGAGCAGTTCTTC
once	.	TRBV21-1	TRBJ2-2	CAMSKSPTGDSNTGELFF	TGTGCCATGAGCAAAAGCCCCACGGGGGACAGCAACACCGGGGAGCTGTTTTTT
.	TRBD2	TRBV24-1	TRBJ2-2	CATSDYGGKDYTGELFF	TGTGCCACCAGTGATTACGGGGGGAAAGACTACACCGGGGAGCTGTTTTTT
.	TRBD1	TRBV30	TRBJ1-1	CAWSGTGGHTEAFF	TGTGCCTGGAGTGGGACAGGGGGACACACTGAAGCTTTCTTT
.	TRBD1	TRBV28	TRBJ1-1	CASSPRTGAFF	TGTGCCAGCAGTCCCCGGACAGGCGCTTTCTTT
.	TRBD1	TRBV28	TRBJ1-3	CASSTLDRGSFGGNTIYF	TGTGCCAGCAGTACTCTCGACAGGGGCAGCTTCGGTGGAAACACCATATATTTT
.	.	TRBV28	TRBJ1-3	CASSQGQLAGNTIYF	TGTGCCAGCAGTCAAGGACAGTTAGCTGGAAACACCATATATTTT
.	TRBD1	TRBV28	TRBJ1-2	CASSTPGQGVGF	TGTGCCAGCAGTACGCCGGGACAGGGAGTAGGCTTC
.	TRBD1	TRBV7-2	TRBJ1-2	CASSLNRGNYGYTF	TGTGCCAGCAGCTTAAACAGGGGGAACTATGGCTACACCTTC
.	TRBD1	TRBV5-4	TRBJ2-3	CASSPTIRGMGTDTQYF	TGTGCCAGCAGCCCAACTATCAGGGGGATGGGCACAGATACGCAGTATTTT
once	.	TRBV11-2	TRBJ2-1	CASSLDLLAAQFF	TGTGCCAGCAGCTTAGACCTACTAGCAGCGCAGTTCTTC
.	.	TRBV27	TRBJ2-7	CASSLAAVSSYEQYF	TGTGCCAGCAGTTTAGCGGCGGTTAGCTCCTACGAGCAGTACTTC
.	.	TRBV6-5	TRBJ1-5	CASSLVNQPQHF	TGTGCCAGCAGTTTAGTTAATCAGCCCCAGCATTTT
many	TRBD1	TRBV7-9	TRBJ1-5	CASSLGQGARQPQHF	TGTGCCAGCAGCTTAGGACAGGGGGCAAGACAGCCCCAGCATTTT
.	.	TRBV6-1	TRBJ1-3	CASRGTGNTIYF	TGTGCCAGCAGGGGCACTGGAAACACCATATATTTT
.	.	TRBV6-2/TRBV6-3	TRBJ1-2	CASSYGGAYGYTF	TGTGCCAGCAGTTACGGCGGAGCCTATGGCTACACCTTC
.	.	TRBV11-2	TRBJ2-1	CASSSPRAGYNEQFF	TGTGCCAGCAGCTCCCCTCGGGCGGGTTACAATGAGCAGTTCTTC
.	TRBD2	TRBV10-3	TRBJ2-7	CAISLAGATTYEQYF	TGTGCCATCAGCCTAGCGGGGGCCACCACCTACGAGCAGTACTTC